This T cell receptor beta chain was recovered during a study of T cell responses to AZD1222 COVID-19 vaccine. Study-wide results and limits: Nearly half of unique spike-specific TCRs reportedly avoided B.1.351 and B.1.1.7 mutated regions. Samples come after the peak T cell response, not at day 14. A mostly white British donor set with more females was recruited, and clonal diversity was possibly underestimated.

In the case of this clone: Its antigen is undetermined.

The protocol was immunoSEQ multiplex PCR, while the TCRdb copy is restricted to in-frame clones and leaves out a portion. This table has 150,000 to 200,000 clones, around 94% appearing once. The CDR3 is 13 amino acids. Per germline, CDR1 MRHNA and CDR2 SNTAGT. V lost 3 bases and J lost 1, with 3 bases in between. The material sequenced was peripheral blood, taken 28 days after the second AZD1222 dose. This TCR came from an adult who received the AZD1222 COVID-19 vaccine. The V and J genes are TRBV6-4 and TRBJ2-2; D is unclear. This CDR3 is CASSEGNTGELFF. CDR3 nucleotide sequence: TGTGCCAGCAGTGAGGGGAACACCGGGGAGCTGTTTTTT.